These T cell receptor beta chains were read from a single sample in a study of T cell changes during pregnancy in multiple sclerosis. Method: immunoSEQ multiplex PCR; TCRdb's copy keeps in-frame clones and lacks some. Altogether 25,000 to 30,000 clones are present, about 84% being singletons, with the ten largest covering roughly 8%. The sequences come from CD8+ T cells from peripheral blood mononuclear cells, collected after pregnancy. These receptors came from a female donor with multiple sclerosis, enrolled in a pregnancy study. The CDR3 runs from the conserved cysteine through the conserved F or W. The D gene is left open where the match is weak. The size of a clone is reported for some rows only, either as once, few or many, or as a class for expanded clones.

abundance: .
v_gene: TRBV10-3
j_gene: TRBJ1-1
d_gene: .
CDR3nt: TGTGCCATCAGTGAGGAGGGAGGGACTGAAGCTTTCTTT
CDR3aa: CAISEEGGTEAFF

abundance: .
v_gene: TRBV7-3
j_gene: TRBJ2-1
d_gene: TRBD2
CDR3nt: TGTGCCAGCAGCTTAATCGGTTCCGGGGGGGCCTACAATGAGCAGTTCTTC
CDR3aa: CASSLIGSGGAYNEQFF

abundance: .
v_gene: TRBV30
j_gene: TRBJ1-5
d_gene: TRBD1
CDR3nt: TGTGCCTGGAGTACTGACAGGGCAGAACAGCCCCAGCATTTT
CDR3aa: CAWSTDRAEQPQHF

abundance: once
v_gene: TRBV4-1
j_gene: TRBJ2-3
d_gene: TRBD2
CDR3nt: TGCGCCAGCAGCCGAACCTTAGCGGGGGGGTACACAGATACGCAGTATTTT
CDR3aa: CASSRTLAGGYTDTQYF

abundance: few
v_gene: TRBV4-1
j_gene: TRBJ2-7
d_gene: .
CDR3nt: TGCGCCAGCAGCCTCCAAAGCGGCGGATCCTACGAGCAGTACTTC
CDR3aa: CASSLQSGGSYEQYF

abundance: .
v_gene: TRBV30
j_gene: TRBJ2-5
d_gene: .
CDR3nt: TGTGCCTGGAGTCAGGGTCGGGTAGAAGAGACCCAGTACTTC
CDR3aa: CAWSQGRVEETQYF

abundance: .
v_gene: TRBV13
j_gene: TRBJ2-5
d_gene: TRBD2
CDR3nt: TGTGCCAGCAGCTTAGGCCTAGCGGGGTTGTGGGAGACCCAGTACTTC
CDR3aa: CASSLGLAGLWETQYF

abundance: .
v_gene: TRBV14
j_gene: TRBJ2-3
d_gene: TRBD1
CDR3nt: TGTGCCAGCAGCGGAAGACAGGGAAGAGCAGATACGCAGTATTTT
CDR3aa: CASSGRQGRADTQYF

abundance: .
v_gene: TRBV6-5
j_gene: TRBJ1-6
d_gene: .
CDR3nt: TGTGCCAGCAGTTACCAGAATTCACCCCTCCACTTT
CDR3aa: CASSYQNSPLHF

abundance: once
v_gene: TRBV5-6
j_gene: TRBJ1-2
d_gene: TRBD1
CDR3nt: TGTGCCAGCAGCTTGGGGGACAGTTTTCCTGGCTACACCTTC
CDR3aa: CASSLGDSFPGYTF

abundance: few
v_gene: TRBV28
j_gene: TRBJ1-1
d_gene: TRBD1
CDR3nt: TGTGCCAGCAGTATGACAGGGGGGAACACTGAAGCTTTCTTT
CDR3aa: CASSMTGGNTEAFF

abundance: .
v_gene: TRBV11-2
j_gene: TRBJ2-1
d_gene: TRBD2
CDR3nt: TGTGCCAGCAGAGACTTAGCGGGGGGGCCCCACAATGAGCAGTTCTTC
CDR3aa: CASRDLAGGPHNEQFF

abundance: once
v_gene: TRBV7-9
j_gene: TRBJ1-1
d_gene: .
CDR3nt: TGTGCCAGCAGGTTCATAGACACTGAAGCTTTCTTT
CDR3aa: CASRFIDTEAFF